This section outlines one T cell receptor (beta chain) sequence together with its context. The antigen remains unidentified. Germline CDR1 MNHNS, CDR2 SASEGT. The CDR3 sequence is 12 residues long. V lost 3 bases, J lost 1 base, and 4 bases lay in between. These data originate in a study of cytomegalovirus exposure and HLA in healthy donors. Produced via immunoSEQ multiplex PCR; TCRdb's table is partial and in-frame only. The table has 150,000 to 200,000 clones, around four fifths seen once. The study's findings and limits: It was reported that the classifier diagnosed cytomegalovirus status with high specificity and sensitivity in both the original and validation cohorts. Among the CMV-associated chains, a few were confirmed in vitro as specific for CMV antigens.

The material sequenced was PBMCs. The origin of this receptor is a man aged 30 to 39 in good health and CMV-seropositive. The gene calls are TRBV6-1 and TRBJ2-7; D ambiguous. CDR3 amino acids: CASSDGSYEQYF. The CDR3 DNA reads TGTGCCAGCAGTGACGGTTCCTACGAGCAGTACTTC.